The entry below describes one T cell receptor beta chain. Its antigen is unknown. Base qualities are missing; no much larger clone stands one base away. Library creation used PCR. TCRdb lists the instrument as Illumina HiSeq 2500. To normalize quantification of the TCRbeta repertoire, the TCR libraries were built with molecular barcoding that relied on unique molecular identifiers. TCRdb reprocessed the public reads (quality trimming at Q25 with fastp, clone calling with MiXCR) and kept in-frame beta chains. CDR3 protein duplicates are merged, each entry listing the most common genes and DNA. This sample gives some 260,000 distinct CDR3 sequences in total; 20% to 30% of them show up just once. The ten biggest clones cover 4.8% of the sample. The data stem from a study of T-cell reconstitution after alpha-beta-depleted transplantation in children (dated by TCRdb to the mid-2010s). Study-wide context: Using TCR repertoire profiling, the study followed T-cell immune reconstitution in a quantitative way in children after TCRalphabeta/CD19-depleted allogeneic hematopoietic cell transplantation.

The investigation overall reported the following: In some patients, the high TCRbeta diversity seen at day 60 was put down to recipient T cells and intrathymic progenitors that had survived conditioning. Over subsequent months, a decline in hyperexpanded clone frequencies was noted, and after one year, T-cell counts and TCRbeta diversity were mostly ascribed to newly produced T cells. The apparently early recovery of alphabetaT-cell counts about two months after transplant reportedly depended on only several hundred rapidly expanded clones that came from non-depleted graft cells.

In the paper's terms, the treatment or condition label means: allogeneic hematopoietic cell transplantation with graft depleted of TCRalphabeta T cells and CD19 B cells. Transplant recipients were children who received TCRalphabeta/CD19-depleted allogeneic hematopoietic cell grafts. Clipping removes 6 bases from V and 3 bases from J, with 2 as the unmatched junction base count. The CDR3 contains 14 residues, cysteine and phenylalanine counted. Only the CDR3 part of the read is kept: 42 bases, read in frame from the first base. For CDR1 and CDR2, the germline V gene lists SNHLY and FYNNEI. The chain employs TRBV2 and TRBJ2-2; 9 central nucleotides agree with TRBD1. This receptor was taken from a female patient aged 2-9 years who had a stem cell transplant for congenital amegakaryocytic thrombocytopenia, so the T cells may come from the graft donor. Specimen: PBMCs, mostly from graft donor cells, collected 360 days after TCRalphabeta/CD19-depleted stem cell transplant. The CDR3 has the sequence CASRGQGHTGELFF. The nucleotide sequence is TGTGCCAGCAGGGGACAGGGTCACACCGGGGAGCTGTTTTTT.